What follows are 20 T cell receptor beta chains derived from one specimen sequenced in a study of STAT5B mutations in CD4+ large granular lymphocyte leukemia. This table comes from immunoSEQ multiplex PCR, and its TCRdb copy is limited to in-frame clones, with some not included. The data contain over 45,000 clones, 55% to 75% of them singletons. The sample consisted of CD4+ T cells from blood buffy coats. These receptors all come from a human donor in good health.

V is TRBV9 and J is TRBJ2-3, with D perhaps matching TRBD2 (6 bases). The ends were cut back, 0 bases at V and 1 base at J, with 12 bases in the middle. There are 16 residues in the CDR3. Germline V gene data show CDR1 as SGDLS and CDR2 as YYNGEE. The CDR3 is CASSVVGGEGTDTQYF. CDR3 DNA sequence: TGTGCCAGCAGCGTAGTGGGGGGAGAGGGCACAGATACGCAGTATTTT.

Only one count was recorded for this clone. This chain uses TRBV28 with TRBJ2-2; TRBD1 matches 8 bases. Germline V lookup: CDR1 MDHEN, CDR2 SYDVKM. J lost 5 bases, V lost 5 bases, and 4 bases had no gene match. CDR3 size: 14 residues. The CDR3 loop is CASSAGGATGELFF. The CDR3 DNA reads as TGTGCCAGCAGTGCAGGGGGCGCAACCGGGGAGCTGTTTTTT.

This clone turned up a few times. The chain couples TRBV4-1 to TRBJ2-3, with D uncertain. Germline V lookup: CDR1 MGHRA, CDR2 YSYEKL. The V and J ends lost 1 base and 0 bases respectively, with 5 bases between them. The CDR3 extends over 14 amino acids. The CDR3: CASSQGASTDTQYF. The CDR3 DNA reads TGCGCCAGCAGCCAAGGGGCCAGCACAGATACGCAGTATTTT.

The genes are TRBV6-6 and TRBJ1-1, with TRBD1 as a possible D gene (5 bases). The ends were cut back, 6 bases at V and 3 bases at J, with 14 bases in the middle. The CDR3 runs to 14 residues. The V gene's germline CDR1 is MNHNY and CDR2 SVGAGI (reference sequence). In DNA, the CDR3 is TGTGCCAGCAGGCACCGGGAAGGGGACACTGAAGCTTTCTTT. As protein: CASRHREGDTEAFF.

The chain recombines TRBV14 with TRBJ1-1; TRBD1 matches at 10 bases. V was pared by 2 bases and J by 4 bases, with 1 base of the junction left unmatched. The germline V gene encodes CDR1 SGHDN and CDR2 FVKESK. The CDR3 loop spans 14 amino acids. As DNA, the CDR3 is TGTGCCAGCAGCCAATGGGACAGGGGCACTGAAGCTTTCTTT. Translating it yields CASSQWDRGTEAFF.

V usage is TRBV18 and J usage is TRBJ1-4; TRBD1 aligns across 7 bases. Per germline, CDR1 KGHSH and CDR2 LQKENI. CDR3 length equals 17 residues. Losses at the gene ends were 3 bases for V and 0 bases for J; bases not matched to a gene: 7. CDR3 sequence: CASSPTGLGATNEKLFF. As DNA, the CDR3 is TGTGCCAGCTCACCGACAGGGTTGGGTGCAACTAATGAAAAACTGTTTTTT.

The gene calls are TRBV7-2 and TRBJ2-1; possible D gene TRBD2, 7 bases. Germline values: CDR1 SGHTA, CDR2 FQGNSA. The CDR3 extends over 15 amino acids. Trimming stripped 3 bases from V and 6 bases from J, with 15 bases between. The DNA of the CDR3 is TGTGCCAGCAGCTTTCGCGGGGGCACAGGCAATGAGCAGTTCTTC. This gives the protein CASSFRGGTGNEQFF.

The CDR3 protein is CASSLTPIANTEAFF. The CDR3 nucleotides read TGTGCCAGCTCCCTGACGCCAATTGCGAACACTGAAGCTTTCTTT. This chain links TRBV18 with TRBJ1-1, with no clear D. The CDR3 sequence is 15 residues long. From germline, CDR1 is KGHSH and CDR2 LQKENI. V lost 6 bases, J lost 1 base, and 15 bases lay in between.

The chain couples TRBV2 to TRBJ2-2; D perhaps matches TRBD2 (5 bases). Deletions cut 7 bases from V and 6 bases from J, with 12 bases between. Per germline, CDR1 SNHLY and CDR2 FYNNEI. CDR3 length equals 13 residues. In nucleotides, the CDR3 is TGTGCCAGCATGCTAGCAAGCCCCGGGGAGCTGTTTTTT. Protein sequence: CASMLASPGELFF.

The rearrangement joins TRBV29-1 to TRBJ2-4; D is possibly TRBD1 (6 bases). Trimming removed 6 bases at V and 7 bases at J, with 10 bases between. The CDR3 runs to 11 residues. In germline, CDR1 is SQVTM, CDR2 ANQGSEA. The CDR3 loop reads CSVDRGNIQYF. CDR3 nucleotide sequence: TGCAGCGTGGACAGAGGGAACATTCAGTACTTC.

V and J are TRBV18 and TRBJ1-2; D is unresolved. Trimming shortened V by 1 base and J by 0 bases, and 9 bases separated the two germline ends. This CDR3 comprises 15 residues. The germline V gene encodes CDR1 KGHSH and CDR2 LQKENI. In nucleotides, the CDR3 is TGTGCCAGCTCACCACAGGGTGGAGCTAACTATGGCTACACCTTC. Protein sequence: CASSPQGGANYGYTF.

The V call is TRBV18, the J call TRBJ2-7; D is undetermined. CDR3 size: 12 residues. V lost 1 base to trimming and J lost 4 bases, with 5 bases between them. Germline V gene sequence: CDR1 KGHSH, CDR2 LQKENI. The CDR3 loop is CASSPHLYEQYF. DNA of the CDR3: TGTGCCAGCTCACCACACCTTTACGAGCAGTACTTC.

This clone was counted between two and nine times. This chain links TRBV11-2 with TRBJ2-7, with unresolved D. The CDR3 loop spans 14 amino acids. Trimming pared 0 bases from V and 0 bases from J, leaving 6 bases between. Germline V gives CDR1 SGHAT, CDR2 FQNNGV. CDR3 region: CASSLEVTSYEQYV. Written as DNA, the CDR3 is TGTGCCAGCAGCTTAGAGGTGACCTCCTACGAGCAGTACGTC.

The chain combines TRBV7-9 with TRBJ1-6; 10 positions agree with TRBD1. CDR3 size: 14 residues. Germline V gene sequence: CDR1 SEHNR, CDR2 FQNEAQ (reference sequence). Losses at the gene ends were 7 bases for V and 9 bases for J; bases not matched to a gene: 6. CDR3 amino acids: CASTGTGDFSPLHF. The CDR3 DNA reads TGTGCCAGCACCGGGACAGGGGATTTTTCACCCCTCCACTTT.

The chain uses TRBV28 and TRBJ2-7; 7 bases line up with TRBD2. The germline V gene has CDR1 MDHEN and CDR2 SYDVKM. V trimming: 1 base; J trimming: 4 bases; junction bases outside the gene matches: 10. The CDR3 length is 16 residues. DNA of the CDR3: TGTGCCAGCAGTTTATACCCGGGGGGTACGGGTTACGAGCAGTACGTC. It codes for CASSLYPGGTGYEQYV.

The chain links TRBV28 to TRBJ1-6; 7 bases line up with TRBD1. V shed 3 bases and J 7 bases; nucleotides not matched to a gene: 6. CDR1 MDHEN and CDR2 SYDVKM come from the germline V gene. This CDR3 spans 15 amino acids. For the CDR3, the DNA is TGTGCCAGCAGTTTCGGAGACAGGGAAAATTCACCCCTCCACTTT. Protein sequence: CASSFGDRENSPLHF.

J is TRBJ2-2 and V is TRBV5-4; D remains ambiguous. The germline V and J ends were trimmed by 1 base and 7 bases, with 8 bases remaining between them. The CDR3 totals 13 residues. The V gene's germline CDR1 is SGHNT and CDR2 YYREEE (reference sequence). The CDR3 spells CASSLLSDGELFF. DNA of the CDR3: TGTGCCAGCAGCTTGCTCTCTGACGGGGAGCTGTTTTTT.

This sequence joins TRBV5-1 and TRBJ1-1, with D tentatively TRBD1 (5 bases). Germline V gene data show CDR1 as SGHRS and CDR2 as YFSETQ. V lost 3 bases to trimming and J lost 3 bases, with 12 bases between them. CDR3 length: 14 amino acids. As DNA, the CDR3 is TGCGCCAGCAGCTCTCAGGGTGGGGACACTGAAGCTTTCTTT. This codes for CASSSQGGDTEAFF.

The genes are TRBV7-2 and TRBJ1-5; D possibly corresponds to TRBD1 (5 bases). Trimming cost V 6 bases and J 7 bases, with 10 bases left between them. CDR3 length: 12 residues. CDR1 SGHTA and CDR2 FQGNSA come from the germline V gene. This CDR3 is CASREGNQPQHF. The CDR3 DNA reads TGTGCCAGCAGAGAGGGGAACCAGCCCCAGCATTTT. Complete variable domain (other parts from reference TRBV7-2 and TRBJ1-5): GAGVSQSPSNKVTEKGKDVELRCDPISGHTALYWYRQSLGQGLEFLIYFQGNSAPDKSGLPSDRFSAERTGGSVSTLTIQRTQQEDSAVYLCASREGNQPQHFGDGTRLSIL.

The table lists this clone with a count of one. CDR3 in amino acids: CASKSGTWAQETQYF. DNA for the CDR3: TGTGCCAGCAAATCCGGGACCTGGGCCCAAGAGACCCAGTACTTC. The J gene is TRBJ2-5, the V gene TRBV6-1, with D perhaps assigned TRBD1 or TRBD2 (5 bases each). Germline V lookup: CDR1 MNHNS, CDR2 SASEGT. With 7 bases removed from V and 1 base from J, the gap between germline ends came to 16 bases. This CDR3 comprises 15 residues.